The clone carrying this T cell receptor beta chain was detected ten times or more. The time point here: blood at routine non-recurrence follow-up after resection. Frozen PBMC, nontumor lung or tumor provided whole RNA, which was sequenced unsorted. This entry belongs to a study of spatial heterogeneity in lung cancer. Turning to the study itself: Donors were some 72 untreated early-stage non-small cell lung cancer patients. As counted in raw reads, each unique TCR and UMI combination appeared more than ten times on average.

All TCR cDNA molecules were individually tagged with a unique molecular identifier. Via MiXCR, TCRdb re-called the 5' RACE reads, giving one row per CDR3 protein. This table has tens of thousands of distinct CDR3 sequences, about 12% appearing once. The CDR3 has 11 residues. Germline assignment: CDR1 SNHLY and CDR2 FYNNEI. Between the trimmed V and J ends, which lost 3 bases and 2 bases, there was a span of 2 bases. This sample comprised PBMCs, obtained at follow-up. The TCR sequence derives from a male donor with early-stage non-small cell lung cancer. This sequence joins TRBV2 and TRBJ2-7; no firm D call. Here the CDR3 reads CASSDAYEQYF. CDR3 nucleotide sequence: TGTGCCAGCAGTGACGCCTACGAGCAGTACTTC.